This T cell receptor (beta chain) derives from a study of blood T cells in healthy people across ages. Each sample yielded at least 6 million isolated PBMCs. The second PCR ran roughly 6 to 11 cycles with a sample-barcoded 5' primer and J-beta primers. CDR3-containing paired-end reads numbering at least 2.5 million came from each sample. A single record per CDR3 protein comes from TCRdb applying MiXCR to the 5' RACE reads. The sample holds some 1,800,000 distinct CDR3 sequences, approximately 40% seen once. This clonotype was detected a few times. The germline CDR1 and CDR2 sequences are MDHEN and SYDVKM. Trimming cost V 4 bases and J 3 bases; bases outside gene matches: 8. The CDR3 sequence is 15 residues long.

This chain connects TRBV28 to TRBJ2-5; 7 nucleotides align to TRBD1. Sequences were obtained from blood. The sequence came from a human donor in good health. CDR3 residues: CASSSRQGWEETQYF. CDR3 DNA: TGTGCCAGCAGTTCCCGACAGGGTTGGGAAGAGACCCAGTACTTC.